The 28 T cell receptor beta chains given below trace back to one sample, sequenced in a study of long-term antiretroviral therapy in people with HIV. immunoSEQ v3.0 was run at survey level. The data were produced by immunoSEQ multiplex PCR, yet TCRdb's version contains in-frame clones alone and is incomplete. The data hold tens of thousands of clones, with roughly 80% observed a single time. The input for sequencing was unsorted PBMCs, taken 0.3 years after starting antiretroviral therapy. These receptors were taken from a man aged 18-30 years with HIV.

The CDR3 is CASSLFGSPGANVLTF. The CDR3 DNA follows: TGTGCCAGCAGCTTATTTGGGAGCCCTGGGGCCAACGTCCTGACTTTC. J is TRBJ2-6 and V is TRBV7-2, with a weak D call TRBD2 (5 bases). With 2 bases removed from V and 2 bases from J, the gap between germline ends came to 10 bases. This CDR3 spans 16 amino acids. Germline CDR1 reads SGHTA; CDR2 reads FQGNSA.

The chain employs TRBV9 and TRBJ2-1; D gene unclear. From germline, CDR1 is SGDLS and CDR2 YYNGEE. The CDR3 covers 12 residues. Trimming pared 3 bases from V and 5 bases from J, leaving 6 bases between. CDR3 protein: CASSGDHNEQFF. The DNA of the CDR3 is TGTGCCAGCAGCGGTGACCACAATGAGCAGTTCTTC.

The chain recombines TRBV15 with TRBJ2-7; TRBD2 is a possible D gene (6 bases). Germline-derived CDR1 and CDR2 are LNHNV and YYDKDF (reference sequence). This CDR3 is 13 amino acids long. Deletions cut 5 bases from V and 11 bases from J, with 19 bases between. CDR3 residues: CATSGRTPGKEYF. CDR3 coding DNA: TGTGCCACCAGCGGGAGGACGCCTGGGAAGGAGTACTTC.

This clone has a handful of counts. J is TRBJ2-7 and V is TRBV5-6; D gene uncertain. The CDR3 is made up of 14 amino acids. Germline V CDR1 and CDR2: SGHDT, YYEEEE. The V end was cut by 4 bases, the J end by 0 bases, with 11 bases between. CDR3 sequence: CASSLLASSYEQYF. CDR3 sequence (DNA): TGTGCCAGCAGCCTTCTCGCCAGCTCCTACGAGCAGTACTTC.

The rearrangement joins TRBV5-4 to TRBJ2-1, with 9 nucleotides matching TRBD2. V was pared by 2 bases and J by 3 bases, with 3 bases of the junction left unmatched. CDR1 and CDR2 (germline): SGHNT, YYREEE (reference sequence). The CDR3 has 15 amino acids. The CDR3 bases are TGTGCCAGCAGCTTAGCGGGGGGCTACTACAATGAGCAGTTCTTC. It is translated as CASSLAGGYYNEQFF. Variable domain in full (rest from reference TRBV5-4 and TRBJ2-1): ETGVTQSPTHLIKTRGQQVTLRCSSQSGHNTVSWYQQALGQGPQFIFQYYREEENGRGNFPPRFSGLQFPNYSSELNVNALELDDSALYLCASSLAGGYYNEQFFGPGTRLTVL.

The sample holds one count of this clone. This chain links TRBV6-1 with TRBJ2-5; 9 nucleotides line up with TRBD2. With V trimmed by 1 base and J by 5 bases, 5 bases remained unmatched. The CDR3 has 15 amino acids. In germline, CDR1 is MNHNS, CDR2 SASEGT. DNA of the CDR3: TGTGCCAGCAGTGAAGTGGGGGCGGGAGGGGAGACCCAGTACTTC. It codes for CASSEVGAGGETQYF.

The gene calls are TRBV9 and TRBJ2-2, with a weak D call TRBD2 (6 bases). The CDR3 sequence is 16 residues long. Germline values: CDR1 SGDLS, CDR2 YYNGEE. V was shortened by 0 bases and J by 4 bases, with 13 bases between the two germline ends. In nucleotides, the CDR3 is TGTGCCAGCAGCGTAGGGGGTCTAGCGATCACCGGGGAGCTGTTTTTT. Amino acids: CASSVGGLAITGELFF.

The chain uses TRBV5-5 and TRBJ2-1; no reliable D call. The germline V and J ends were trimmed by 3 bases and 0 bases, with 10 bases remaining between them. From germline, CDR1 is SGHKS and CDR2 YYEKEE (reference sequence). The CDR3 length is 15 residues. CDR3 loop: CASSWVWGSYNEQFF. The CDR3 DNA is TGTGCCAGCAGCTGGGTCTGGGGCTCCTACAATGAGCAGTTCTTC.

This chain links TRBV9 with TRBJ2-2; 13 bases align to TRBD2. With 4 bases clipped from V and 7 bases from J, the junction kept 7 bases outside the gene matches. Germline V lookup: CDR1 SGDLS, CDR2 YYNGEE. The CDR3 loop spans 16 amino acids. The CDR3 region has the DNA TGTGCCAGCAGCAGAACTAGCGGGAGGGCCGACGGGGAGCTGTTTTTT. Protein: CASSRTSGRADGELFF.

The chain employs TRBV13 and TRBJ2-3; no definite D call. The ends were cut back, 0 bases at V and 2 bases at J, with 0 bases in the middle. The CDR3 is made up of 12 amino acids. The germline gives CDR1 PRHDT, CDR2 FYEKMQ (reference sequence). In DNA, the CDR3 is TGTGCCAGCAGCTTAGGCACAGATACGCAGTATTTT. It encodes CASSLGTDTQYF.

The V call is TRBV7-9, the J call TRBJ2-5, with D perhaps TRBD2 (7 bases). Germline loops: CDR1 SEHNR, CDR2 FQNEAQ (reference sequence). The CDR3 runs 15 residues. The V end was cut by 1 base, the J end by 4 bases, with 13 bases between. CDR3 bases: TGTGCCAGCAGCTTAGGGTGGGGGGGGCGAGAGACCCAGTACTTC. Translated, it gives CASSLGWGGRETQYF.

The V and J genes are TRBV11-2 and TRBJ2-7, with 12 bases lining up with TRBD2. Germline assignment: CDR1 SGHAT and CDR2 FQNNGV. The CDR3 loop spans 15 amino acids. V trimming: 4 bases; J trimming: 3 bases; junction bases outside the gene matches: 4. The CDR3 loop reads CASSSGTSGHYEQYF. The CDR3 coding sequence is TGTGCCAGCAGCTCGGGGACTAGCGGGCACTACGAGCAGTACTTC. The full variable domain, with the rest looked up from reference TRBV11-2 and TRBJ2-7, is EAGVAQSPRYKIIEKRQSVAFWCNPISGHATLYWYQQILGQGPKLLIQFQNNGVVDDSQLPKDRFSAERLKGVDSTLKIQPAKLEDSAVYLCASSSGTSGHYEQYFGPGTRLTVT.

V and J are TRBV4-3 and TRBJ2-4; TRBD1 is a possible D gene (5 bases). The CDR3 is 14 amino acids. Trimming cost V 0 bases and J 7 bases, with 10 bases left between them. Germline CDR1 and CDR2: LGHNA and YSLEER. The DNA for the CDR3 is TGCGCCAGCAGCCAAGATAGGGGCGTGAACATTCAGTACTTC. It is translated as CASSQDRGVNIQYF.

Only a few counts were recorded for this clone. The chain links TRBV2 to TRBJ1-2; 7 nucleotides agree with TRBD1. Trimming cost V 2 bases and J 6 bases; bases outside gene matches: 0. CDR1 and CDR2 from the germline V gene are SNHLY and FYNNEI. This CDR3 is 12 amino acids long. The CDR3 reads CASSEQGDGYTF. CDR3 DNA: TGTGCCAGCAGTGAACAGGGGGATGGCTACACCTTC.

The chain joins TRBV5-8 to TRBJ1-2; D is unresolved. There are 13 residues in the CDR3. The germline V and J ends were trimmed by 6 bases and 1 base, with 10 bases remaining between them. CDR1 SGHTS and CDR2 YDEGEE come from the germline V gene. The CDR3: CASTLMRNYGYTF. CDR3 bases: TGTGCCAGCACCTTAATGCGTAACTATGGCTACACCTTC.

The chain carries TRBV5-5 and TRBJ1-5; 8 bases agree with TRBD1. V trimming: 0 bases; J trimming: 0 bases; junction bases outside the gene matches: 2. Germline lookup yields CDR1 SGHKS and CDR2 YYEKEE (reference sequence). The CDR3 loop spans 16 amino acids. CDR3 coding DNA: TGTGCCAGCAGCTTGGCCGGGACAGGTAGCAATCAGCCCCAGCATTTT. Translated, it gives CASSLAGTGSNQPQHF.

This chain links TRBV7-8 with TRBJ2-5, with D possibly being TRBD2 (5 bases). Trimming stripped 3 bases from V and 0 bases from J, with 17 bases between. CDR1 is SGHVS, CDR2 FQNEAQ, per germline. The CDR3 length is 17 residues. CDR3 region: CASSLDRGGLYQETQYF. CDR3 DNA sequence: TGTGCCAGCAGCTTGGATCGGGGTGGACTGTACCAAGAGACCCAGTACTTC.

This chain connects TRBV25-1 to TRBJ2-7, with D perhaps matching TRBD1 (6 bases). Germline CDR1 MGHDK, CDR2 SYGVNS. The V end lost 8 bases, the J end lost 2 bases, and 13 bases lay between the germline ends. The CDR3 has 13 residues. The CDR3 loop reads CASSPTGPYEQYF. As DNA, the CDR3 is TGTGCCAGCTCTCCGACAGGACCCTACGAGCAGTACTTC.

This sequence joins TRBV5-1 and TRBJ1-1, with D tentatively TRBD1 (5 bases). This CDR3 spans 13 amino acids. Trimming removed 4 bases at V and 4 bases at J, with 11 bases between. Germline lookup yields CDR1 SGHRS and CDR2 YFSETQ. This CDR3 is CASSLTGGTEAFF. The CDR3 region has the DNA TGCGCCAGCAGCCTTACGGGGGGCACTGAAGCTTTCTTT.

V gene TRBV19 combines with J gene TRBJ2-1; the D is unclear. CDR3 length equals 18 residues. CDR1 and CDR2 (germline): LNHDA, SQIVND (reference sequence). V lost 1 base and J 4 bases, leaving 20 bases between the germline ends. Here the CDR3 reads CASSIVPVASAPYNEQFF. For the CDR3, the DNA is TGTGCCAGTAGTATAGTCCCAGTCGCCTCCGCTCCTTACAATGAGCAGTTCTTC.

There are a few counts of this clone. The chain employs TRBV28 and TRBJ2-7; 10 bases fit TRBD2. The CDR3 has 14 amino acids. Germline loops: CDR1 MDHEN, CDR2 SYDVKM. J lost 2 bases, V lost 6 bases, and 4 bases had no gene match. CDR3 in DNA: TGTGCCAGCAGATATACTAGCGGGACCTACGAGCAGTACTTC. It codes for CASRYTSGTYEQYF.

The J gene is TRBJ2-3, the V gene TRBV9, with 8 bases identical to TRBD2. The CDR3 consists of 18 residues. Unmatched junction bases numbered 12, after V lost 3 bases and J lost 0 bases. Looked up from germline, CDR1 is SGDLS and CDR2 is YYNGEE. The CDR3 protein is CASSGSGEKTLSTDTQYF. In DNA form, the CDR3 reads TGTGCCAGCAGCGGTAGCGGGGAGAAGACTTTAAGCACAGATACGCAGTATTTT.

This chain links TRBV27 with TRBJ2-7; D is unclear. The germline CDR1 and CDR2 sequences are MNHEY and SMNVEV (reference sequence). The CDR3 covers 11 residues. The V gene lost 4 bases and the J gene lost 0 bases, with 1 base spanning the gap. The CDR3 is CASSSSYEQYF. The CDR3, as DNA: TGTGCCAGCAGTTCCTCCTACGAGCAGTACTTC.

Here the CDR3 DNA reads TGTGCCAGTAGTATAGCTGGGACTAGGGAGTACGAGCAGTACTTC. Amino acid sequence: CASSIAGTREYEQYF. The genes are TRBV19 and TRBJ2-7; 8 bases are shared with TRBD2. Losses at the gene ends were 1 base for V and 4 bases for J; bases not matched to a gene: 6. Germline CDR1 LNHDA, CDR2 SQIVND (reference sequence). The CDR3 has 15 residues.

CDR3: CASSQGQGYTEAFF. CDR3 bases: TGCGCCAGCAGCCAAGGACAGGGATACACTGAAGCTTTCTTT. The chain uses TRBV4-1 and TRBJ1-1, with 7 nucleotides matching TRBD1. The CDR3 extends over 14 amino acids. Germline assignment: CDR1 MGHRA and CDR2 YSYEKL. V lost 1 base, J lost 3 bases, and 2 bases stayed unmatched.

The chain links TRBV18 to TRBJ1-1, with D perhaps matching TRBD1 (5 bases). This CDR3 comprises 13 residues. Trimming shortened V by 4 bases and J by 1 base, and 7 bases separated the two germline ends. The germline gives CDR1 KGHSH, CDR2 LQKENI. The CDR3 coding sequence is TGTGCCAGCTCACGGGACTGGAACACTGAAGCTTTCTTT. Translation: CASSRDWNTEAFF.

This clone was seen a single time. The rearrangement uses TRBV4-1 and TRBJ2-2; no definite D call. Germline V gives CDR1 MGHRA, CDR2 YSYEKL. Trimming took 1 base from V and 2 from J, leaving 8 bases between them. This CDR3 is 15 amino acids long. The CDR3 protein is CASSQGIFNTGELFF. In DNA, the CDR3 is TGCGCCAGCAGCCAAGGGATCTTTAACACCGGGGAGCTGTTTTTT.

The chain uses TRBV11-2 and TRBJ2-7; 11 positions agree with TRBD2. Trimming removed 5 bases from V and 3 bases from J; junction bases left unmatched: 6. The CDR3 has 15 residues. Germline values: CDR1 SGHAT, CDR2 FQNNGV. The CDR3: CASSLLAGEVYEQYF. CDR3 coding DNA: TGTGCCAGCAGCCTACTAGCGGGAGAGGTCTACGAGCAGTACTTC.